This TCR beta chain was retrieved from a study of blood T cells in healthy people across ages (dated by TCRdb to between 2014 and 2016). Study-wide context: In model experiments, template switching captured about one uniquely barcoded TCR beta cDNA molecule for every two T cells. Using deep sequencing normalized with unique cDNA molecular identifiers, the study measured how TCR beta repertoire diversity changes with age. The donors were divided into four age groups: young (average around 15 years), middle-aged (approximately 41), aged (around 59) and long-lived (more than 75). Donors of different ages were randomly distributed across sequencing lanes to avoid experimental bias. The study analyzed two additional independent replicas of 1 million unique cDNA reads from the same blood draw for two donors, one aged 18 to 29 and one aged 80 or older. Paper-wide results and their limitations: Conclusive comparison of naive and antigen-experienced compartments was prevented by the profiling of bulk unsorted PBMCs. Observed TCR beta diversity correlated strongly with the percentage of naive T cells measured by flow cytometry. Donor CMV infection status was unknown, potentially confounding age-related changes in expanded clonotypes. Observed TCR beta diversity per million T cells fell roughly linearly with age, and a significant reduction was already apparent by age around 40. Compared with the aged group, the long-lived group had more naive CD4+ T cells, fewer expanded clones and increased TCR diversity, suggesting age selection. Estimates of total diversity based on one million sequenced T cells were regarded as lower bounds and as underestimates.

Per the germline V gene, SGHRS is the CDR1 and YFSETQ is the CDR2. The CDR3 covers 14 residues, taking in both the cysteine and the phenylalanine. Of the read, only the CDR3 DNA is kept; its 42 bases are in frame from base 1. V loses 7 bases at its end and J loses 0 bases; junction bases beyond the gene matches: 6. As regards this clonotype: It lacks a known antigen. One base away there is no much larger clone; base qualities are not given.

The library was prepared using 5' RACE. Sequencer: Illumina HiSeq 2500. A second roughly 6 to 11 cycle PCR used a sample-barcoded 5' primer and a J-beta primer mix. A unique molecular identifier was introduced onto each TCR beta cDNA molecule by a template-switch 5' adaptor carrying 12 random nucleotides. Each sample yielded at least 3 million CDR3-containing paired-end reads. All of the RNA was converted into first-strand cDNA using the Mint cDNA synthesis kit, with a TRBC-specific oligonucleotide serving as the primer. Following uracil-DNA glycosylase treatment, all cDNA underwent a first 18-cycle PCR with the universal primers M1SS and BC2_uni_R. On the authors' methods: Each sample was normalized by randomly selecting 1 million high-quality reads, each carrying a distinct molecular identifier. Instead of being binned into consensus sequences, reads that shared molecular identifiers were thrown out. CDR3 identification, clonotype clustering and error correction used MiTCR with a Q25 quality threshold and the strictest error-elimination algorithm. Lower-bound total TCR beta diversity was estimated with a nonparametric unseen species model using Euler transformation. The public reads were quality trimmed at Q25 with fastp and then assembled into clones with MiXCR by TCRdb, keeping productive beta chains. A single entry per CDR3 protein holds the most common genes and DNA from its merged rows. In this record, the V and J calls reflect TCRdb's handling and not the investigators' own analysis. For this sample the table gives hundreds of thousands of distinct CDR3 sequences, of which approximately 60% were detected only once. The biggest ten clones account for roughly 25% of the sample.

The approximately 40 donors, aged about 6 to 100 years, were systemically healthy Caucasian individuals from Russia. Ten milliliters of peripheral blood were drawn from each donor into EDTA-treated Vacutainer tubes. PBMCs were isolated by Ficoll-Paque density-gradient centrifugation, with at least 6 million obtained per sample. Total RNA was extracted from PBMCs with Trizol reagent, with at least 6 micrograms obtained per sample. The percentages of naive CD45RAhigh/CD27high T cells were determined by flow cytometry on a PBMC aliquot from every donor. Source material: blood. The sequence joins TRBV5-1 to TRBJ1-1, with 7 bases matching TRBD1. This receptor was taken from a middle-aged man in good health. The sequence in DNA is TGCGCCAGCGGCCCACAGGGGTTGAACACTGAAGCTTTCTTT. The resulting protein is CASGPQGLNTEAFF.